This is a list of T cell receptor beta chains from one sample in a study of neoadjuvant nivolumab and ipilimumab in lung cancer. Libraries were prepared by immunoSEQ multiplex PCR; TCRdb keeps only in-frame clonotypes and omits some of them. The sample includes tens of thousands of clones, nearly 90% seen only once; the top ten take 3% to 4%. This sample comprised peripheral blood, obtained before neoadjuvant nivolumab, alone or with ipilimumab. The receptors derive from an adult with non-small cell lung cancer. CDR3s include the opening cysteine and the closing phenylalanine or tryptophan. Fields, in order: clone size, V gene, J gene, CDR3 length, CDR3 protein. Clone size is given for some rows only: seen once, a few or many times, or a class if the clone is expanded.

size: .
V: TRBV11-1
J: TRBJ2-7
length: 13
CDR3: CASSLGHSYEQYF

size: .
V: TRBV11-3
J: TRBJ2-3
length: 13
CDR3: CASSETGGDTQYF

size: .
V: TRBV9
J: TRBJ2-7
length: 14
CDR3: CASSVSSGISEQYF

size: few
V: TRBV5-6
J: TRBJ2-7
length: 14
CDR3: CASISWDRVYEQYF

size: .
V: TRBV5-1
J: TRBJ1-2
length: 13
CDR3: CASSGTVGGGYTF

size: .
V: TRBV5-1
J: TRBJ2-1
length: 15
CDR3: CASSLAEGSGREQFF

size: .
V: TRBV6-1
J: TRBJ1-5
length: 16
CDR3: CASSVTPILRDQPQHF

size: .
V: TRBV7-2
J: TRBJ2-7
length: 15
CDR3: CASSNPGRHPYEQYF

size: .
V: TRBV5-1
J: TRBJ2-5
length: 16
CDR3: CASSLGVRGPEETQYF

size: .
V: TRBV7-2
J: TRBJ2-7
length: 13
CDR3: CASSPSRDYEQYF

size: .
V: TRBV19
J: TRBJ2-1
length: 13
CDR3: CASSIERPASLFF

size: .
V: TRBV7-3
J: TRBJ2-1
length: 15
CDR3: CASSLGTGGQGEQFF

size: once
V: TRBV7-9
J: TRBJ1-2
length: 12
CDR3: CASSLDHRASTF

size: .
V: TRBV7-2
J: TRBJ2-7
length: 15
CDR3: CASSLVEGRAYEQYF

size: .
V: TRBV7-8
J: TRBJ2-5
length: 14
CDR3: CASSLTSGKETQYF

size: once
V: TRBV4-3
J: TRBJ2-3
length: 16
CDR3: CASSQDLGRGTDTQYF

size: .
V: TRBV7-7
J: TRBJ2-7
length: 15
CDR3: CASSLGLAPEYEQYF

size: .
V: TRBV11-2
J: TRBJ2-1
length: 12
CDR3: CASSRWGNEQFF

size: .
V: TRBV11-2
J: TRBJ2-3
length: 12
CDR3: CASSPPGDTQYF

size: .
V: TRBV30
J: TRBJ2-2
length: 14
CDR3: CAWRGLATTGELFF

size: .
V: TRBV9
J: TRBJ1-2
length: 13
CDR3: CASSGQGIYGYTF

size: .
V: TRBV9
J: TRBJ2-7
length: 14
CDR3: CASSVEAGEVEQYF

size: .
V: TRBV7-2
J: TRBJ2-5
length: 15
CDR3: CASSLAPDRQETQYF

size: .
V: TRBV6-6
J: TRBJ1-2
length: 14
CDR3: CASSYLGTGYGYTF

size: .
V: TRBV7-8
J: TRBJ2-7
length: 19
CDR3: CASSLWSLTGRLNSYEQYF

size: .
V: TRBV5-1
J: TRBJ2-2
length: 15
CDR3: CASSLTGGGTGELFF

size: once
V: TRBV15
J: TRBJ2-1
length: 15
CDR3: CATSRGQGALGEQFF

size: .
V: TRBV7-3
J: TRBJ2-1
length: 14
CDR3: CASSPRSSYNEQFF

size: .
V: TRBV19
J: TRBJ2-3
length: 16
CDR3: CASSIGVGGLPGTQYF

size: .
V: TRBV7-2
J: TRBJ1-5
length: 12
CDR3: CASSRGGQPQHF

size: .
V: TRBV5-1
J: TRBJ2-3
length: 16
CDR3: CASSLGAGGRTDTQYF

size: .
V: TRBV9
J: TRBJ2-3
length: 16
CDR3: CASSVGSSGAQDTQYF

size: .
V: TRBV6-5
J: TRBJ1-3
length: 15
CDR3: CASSYSNGPGNTIYF

size: .
V: TRBV30
J: TRBJ2-1
length: 14
CDR3: CAWSSLGARNEQFF

size: once
V: TRBV7-2
J: TRBJ2-5
length: 14
CDR3: CASSLSGSQETQYF

size: .
V: TRBV7-2
J: TRBJ2-7
length: 13
CDR3: CASSSQTYYEQYF

size: .
V: TRBV27
J: TRBJ2-6
length: 15
CDR3: CASSFGLRGANVLTF

size: .
V: TRBV4-3
J: TRBJ2-1
length: 17
CDR3: CASSPQRQGFFDNEQFF

size: .
V: TRBV30
J: TRBJ1-2
length: 16
CDR3: CAWSVKGATGGYGYTF

size: once
V: TRBV18
J: TRBJ2-7
length: 16
CDR3: CASSPPGLAGAYEQYF

size: .
V: TRBV7-6
J: TRBJ2-4
length: 14
CDR3: CASSPALAKNIQYF

size: .
V: TRBV7-9
J: TRBJ1-1
length: 15
CDR3: CASSVIQGAGTEAFF

size: .
V: TRBV28
J: TRBJ2-2
length: 15
CDR3: CASRAGTGGRGELFF

size: .
V: TRBV13
J: TRBJ2-1
length: 15
CDR3: CASSQTQHRYNEQFF

size: .
V: TRBV29-1
J: TRBJ1-1
length: 13
CDR3: CSVEKQANTEAFF

size: .
V: TRBV11-2
J: TRBJ2-3
length: 14
CDR3: CASHKRGETDTQYF

size: .
V: TRBV5-5
J: TRBJ1-5
length: 17
CDR3: CASSAGDWGQGYQPQHF

size: .
V: TRBV30
J: TRBJ1-3
length: 15
CDR3: CAWSAGGYSGNTIYF

size: .
V: TRBV7-6
J: TRBJ2-4
length: 16
CDR3: CATSTGQGGGQNIQYF

size: .
V: TRBV14
J: TRBJ2-3
length: 15
CDR3: CASSQDRVSTDTQYF